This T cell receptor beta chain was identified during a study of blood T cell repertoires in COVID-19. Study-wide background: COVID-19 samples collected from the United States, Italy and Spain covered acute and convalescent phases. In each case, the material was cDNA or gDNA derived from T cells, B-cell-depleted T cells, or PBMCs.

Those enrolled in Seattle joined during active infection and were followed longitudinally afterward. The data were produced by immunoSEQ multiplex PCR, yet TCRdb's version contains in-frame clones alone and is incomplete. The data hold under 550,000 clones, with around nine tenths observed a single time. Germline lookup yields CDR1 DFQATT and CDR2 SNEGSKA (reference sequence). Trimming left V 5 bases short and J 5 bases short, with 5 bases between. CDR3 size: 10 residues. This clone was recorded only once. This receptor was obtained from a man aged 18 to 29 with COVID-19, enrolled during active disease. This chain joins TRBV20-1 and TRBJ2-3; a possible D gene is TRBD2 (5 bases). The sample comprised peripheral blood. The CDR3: CSAGLDTQYF. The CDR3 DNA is TGCAGTGCTGGACTAGATACGCAGTATTTT.